These T cell receptor beta chains were read from a single sample in a study of beta chain features in type 1 diabetes. Method: immunoSEQ multiplex PCR; TCRdb's copy keeps in-frame clones and lacks some. This table has hundreds of thousands of clones, around 16% appearing once. The sequenced sample consisted of naive CD4+ T cells from blood. The origin of the receptors is a young man in good health. Both conserved end residues are part of each CDR3. Fields, in order: D gene, clone size, V gene, J gene, CDR3 protein, CDR3 DNA. D genes are given only for firm matches. Clone size, where shown, is once, few, many, or a class for clones that have expanded.

>NA|NA|TRBV10-3|TRBJ2-3
CAISELGTAASTDTQYF
TGTGCCATCAGTGAGCTCGGGACGGCTGCTAGCACAGATACGCAGTATTTT
>NA|few|TRBV10-3|TRBJ2-7
CAISGGQGWEQYF
TGTGCCATCAGTGGTGGGCAGGGGTGGGAGCAGTACTTC
>TRBD1|few|TRBV6-6|TRBJ2-7
CASTPRGQSYEQYF
TGTGCCAGCACCCCAAGGGGACAGAGCTACGAGCAGTACTTC
>NA|NA|TRBV28|TRBJ1-5
CASSLYKGPQHF
TGTGCCAGCAGTTTGTATAAAGGGCCCCAGCATTTT
>TRBD2|NA|TRBV10-3|TRBJ2-1
CAISGRTSGGPYNEQFF
TGTGCCATCAGTGGTCGGACTAGCGGGGGGCCCTACAATGAGCAGTTCTTC
>TRBD2|once|TRBV4-3|TRBJ2-7
CASSQDTSGGFTYEQYF
TGCGCCAGCAGCCAAGATACTAGCGGGGGATTTACCTACGAGCAGTACTTC
>NA|few|TRBV27|TRBJ1-4
CASSLTQGPDEKLFF
TGTGCCAGCAGTCTAACACAGGGTCCGGATGAAAAACTGTTTTTT
>TRBD1|few|TRBV7-2|TRBJ1-1
CASSWATGVGGTEAFF
TGTGCCAGCAGCTGGGCCACAGGGGTCGGTGGCACTGAAGCTTTCTTT
>NA|few|TRBV27|TRBJ1-5
CASSYGGQPQHF
TGTGCCAGCAGTTACGGGGGACAGCCCCAGCATTTT
>TRBD1|few|TRBV28|TRBJ2-7
CASSALRTGDEQYF
TGTGCCAGCAGTGCCCTCCGGACAGGGGACGAGCAGTACTTC
>TRBD1|few|TRBV7-9|TRBJ2-7
CASSSSGQGYEQYF
TGTGCCAGCAGCTCATCGGGACAGGGTTACGAGCAGTACTTC
>NA|NA|TRBV7-6|TRBJ2-5
CASSFSRQETQYF
TGTGCCAGCAGCTTCAGCAGGCAAGAGACCCAGTACTTC
>NA|NA|TRBV7-9|TRBJ1-5
CASSLAGQNQPQHF
TGTGCCAGCAGCCTTGCAGGACAGAATCAGCCCCAGCATTTT
>NA|NA|TRBV6-1|TRBJ2-7
CASSEGSQGTYEQYF
TGTGCCAGCAGTGAGGGTTCACAGGGAACGTACGAGCAGTACTTC
>NA|few|TRBV30|TRBJ1-2
CAWSQTFDYGYTF
TGTGCCTGGTCCCAGACGTTCGACTATGGCTACACCTTC
>NA|NA|TRBV12-2|TRBJ1-2
CASRLEVGGSANYGYTF
TGTGCAAGTCGCTTAGAGGTGGGCGGATCAGCTAACTATGGCTACACCTTC
>NA|NA|TRBV5-1|TRBJ1-2
CASSLEADRYGYTF
TGCGCCAGCAGCTTGGAGGCAGATCGTTATGGCTACACCTTC
>TRBD2|NA|TRBV9|TRBJ2-1
CASSVVGGRNYNEQFF
TGTGCCAGCAGCGTAGTTGGCGGGAGGAACTACAATGAGCAGTTCTTC
>NA|once|TRBV7-3|TRBJ2-5
CASSPDRLETQYF
TGTGCCAGCAGCCCTGACAGGTTAGAGACCCAGTACTTC
>NA|NA|TRBV6-6|TRBJ1-6
CASSYSTTNSPLHF
TGTGCCAGCAGTTACTCGACCACCAATTCACCCCTCCACTTT
>TRBD2|NA|TRBV6-6|TRBJ2-7
CASRGLAGTYEQYF
TGTGCCAGCAGAGGACTAGCGGGTACCTACGAGCAGTACTTC
>TRBD2|few|TRBV7-7|TRBJ2-1
CASSLGLAATNEQFF
TGTGCTAGCAGCCTTGGACTAGCGGCCACCAATGAGCAGTTCTTC
>NA|NA|TRBV30|TRBJ2-3
CAWSRGADTQYF
TGTGCCTGGAGCAGGGGGGCAGATACGCAGTATTTT
>TRBD1|NA|TRBV5-6|TRBJ2-3
CASSSGTGGDTQYF
TGTGCCAGCAGCTCTGGGACAGGGGGAGATACGCAGTATTTT
>NA|NA|TRBV4-3|TRBJ1-1
CASSLLGDEAFF
TGCGCCAGCAGCCTACTGGGTGATGAAGCTTTCTTT
>TRBD2|few|TRBV4-3|TRBJ2-2
CASSQDSGRGTGELFF
TGCGCCAGCAGCCAGGATAGCGGGAGGGGCACCGGGGAGCTGTTTTTT
>NA|NA|TRBV18|TRBJ1-5
CASSPDGVFNQPQHF
TGTGCCAGCTCACCGGATGGGGTGTTCAATCAGCCCCAGCATTTT
>TRBD2|NA|TRBV18|TRBJ2-1
CASHKLSSGYNEQFF
TGTGCCAGCCACAAATTGTCTAGCGGCTACAATGAGCAGTTCTTC
>NA|few|TRBV25-1|TRBJ1-6
CASSESGFTPLHF
TGTGCCAGCAGTGAATCCGGCTTCACACCCCTCCACTTT